The 21 T cell receptor beta chains presented below share a single source sample, sequenced in a study of cytomegalovirus exposure and HLA in healthy donors. Vbeta (60) and Jbeta (13) primers were used in the PCR. The method was immunoSEQ multiplex PCR; TCRdb's version includes in-frame clones alone and lacks a portion of them. The data show some 40,000 clones, with approximately 86% seen just once and over 9.5% held by the top ten. The sequenced sample consisted of PBMCs. Receptor source: a woman younger than 30 in good health and CMV-seropositive.

The chain joins TRBV4-3 to TRBJ2-3, with D uncertain. The ends were cut back, 3 bases at V and 5 bases at J, with 12 bases in the middle. Germline CDR1 and CDR2: LGHNA and YSLEER. This CDR3 is 14 amino acids long. CDR3 residues: CASSQESLGDTQYF. The CDR3 DNA sequence: TGCGCCAGCAGCCAGGAATCCCTAGGAGATACGCAGTATTTT.

The chain is built from TRBV5-4 and TRBJ2-7, with 13 bases lining up with TRBD2. The junction had 6 bases not matched to a gene; V was cut back by 1 base and J by 5 bases. The CDR3 consists of 16 residues. Germline CDR1 is SGHNT and CDR2 is YYREEE (reference sequence). CDR3 amino acids: CASSLLLAGGLHEQYF. The CDR3 bases are TGTGCCAGCAGCTTGTTACTAGCGGGAGGGCTACACGAGCAGTACTTC.

CDR3 DNA sequence: TGCGCCAGCAGCCAACAGGGTGCCTTCACTGAAGCTTTCTTT. Translation: CASSQQGAFTEAFF. This sequence joins TRBV4-3 and TRBJ1-1, with D possibly matching TRBD1 (5 bases). The V and J ends lost 2 bases and 4 bases respectively, with 11 bases between them. Per the germline V gene, CDR1 is LGHNA and CDR2 is YSLEER. The CDR3 has 14 residues.

This clone was detected only once. The rearrangement joins TRBV7-2 to TRBJ2-7; no firm D call. In germline, CDR1 is SGHTA, CDR2 FQGNSA. The V and J ends lost 6 bases and 0 bases respectively, with 9 bases between them. The CDR3 is 13 residues long. The CDR3 is CASSPPGSYEQYF. The CDR3 bases are TGTGCCAGCAGTCCCCCAGGCTCCTACGAGCAGTACTTC.

On this clone: One end of the junction varies from germline; a read error may be responsible. The chain combines TRBV9 with TRBJ1-3; D is possibly TRBD2 (6 bases). TRBJ2-2 explains the end of the DNA better; the J call may be wrong. The germline V gene encodes CDR1 SGDLS and CDR2 YYNGEE. There are 15 residues in the CDR3. The CDR3 nucleotides read TGTGCCAGCAGCGTTGGCGGGACCTACACTGGGGAGCTGTTTTTT. This translates into CASSVGGTYTGELFF.

V and J are TRBV6-4 and TRBJ2-1; 8 positions match TRBD2. The CDR3 length is 16 residues. V was clipped by 0 bases and J by 3 bases; unmatched bases: 4. CDR1 is MRHNA, CDR2 SNTAGT, per germline. In DNA, the CDR3 is TGTGCCAGCAGTGACTCGGGGCGGGGGGACTACAATGAGCAGTTCTTC. Translating gives CASSDSGRGDYNEQFF.

The chain combines TRBV18 with TRBJ2-7; D remains unclear. This CDR3 region has 13 residues. Germline V lookup: CDR1 KGHSH, CDR2 LQKENI. V gave up 0 bases and J gave up 3 bases, with 6 bases separating them. The CDR3 region has the DNA TGTGCCAGCTCACCACCGTCCGGCTACGAGCAGTACTTC. Amino acids: CASSPPSGYEQYF.

The rearrangement links TRBV6-5 to TRBJ2-5, with TRBD2 as a possible D gene (5 bases). The CDR3 runs to 16 residues. The germline V gene has CDR1 MNHEY and CDR2 SVGAGI. V lost 2 bases to trimming and J lost 1 base, with 14 bases between them. The CDR3 loop is CASSYEGLFIQETQYF. The CDR3 DNA reads TGTGCCAGCAGTTACGAGGGCCTATTTATCCAAGAGACCCAGTACTTC.

V is TRBV18 and J is TRBJ2-5; D might be TRBD1 (6 bases). In germline, CDR1 is KGHSH, CDR2 LQKENI. Trimming cost V 0 bases and J 4 bases, with 6 bases left between them. The CDR3 contains 13 residues. The CDR3 sequence: CASSPPRGETQYF. The CDR3 bases are TGTGCCAGCTCACCACCCAGGGGAGAGACCCAGTACTTC.

In regard to this clone: A read error may account for a junction end that differs from germline. CDR3 sequence (DNA): TGTGCCAGCAGCAACCGGAGGTTGATCCAAGAGGCCCAGTACTTC. Residues: CASSNRRLIQEAQYF. The chain couples TRBV5-4 to TRBJ2-5; TRBD2 is a possible D gene (5 bases). Germline V CDR1 and CDR2: SGHNT, YYREEE (reference sequence). This CDR3 has 15 residues. The full variable domain, with the rest looked up from reference TRBV5-4 and TRBJ2-5, is ETGVTQSPTHLIKTRGQQVTLRCSSQSGHNTVSWYQQALGQGPQFIFQYYREEENGRGNFPPRFSGLQFPNYSSELNVNALELDDSALYLCASSNRRLIQEAQYFGPGTRLLVL.

The genes are TRBV7-8 and TRBJ2-3; no definite D call. The CDR3 is 12 residues long. Trimming removed 11 bases from V and 4 bases from J, with 13 bases in between. Germline CDR1 and CDR2: SGHVS and FQNEAQ. CDR3 DNA sequence: TGTGCCGGCTCTCGGGTGGCAGATACGCAGTATTTT. It yields the protein CAGSRVADTQYF.

The chain has TRBV5-6 and TRBJ2-7; D remains unclear. The CDR3 runs 12 residues. V lost 0 bases and J lost 5, with 6 bases in between. Germline assignment: CDR1 SGHDT and CDR2 YYEEEE. CDR3 region: CASSLGANEQYF. The DNA of the CDR3 is TGTGCCAGCAGCTTGGGTGCTAACGAGCAGTACTTC.

CDR3 coding DNA: TGTGCCAGCAGTTCTAACAGACTAGCTCGGTGGGATGAGCAGTTCTTC. Its protein is CASSSNRLARWDEQFF. The rearrangement links TRBV27 to TRBJ2-1, with 7 bases matching TRBD2. This CDR3 contains 16 residues. Germline V gene data show CDR1 as MNHEY and CDR2 as SMNVEV (reference sequence). Unmatched junction bases numbered 14, after V lost 4 bases and J lost 8 bases.

This rearrangement joins TRBV5-6 to TRBJ2-5; TRBD2 might be the D (5 bases). The J call may not be correct, given that the DNA end is closer to TRBJ2-7. Germline V gene sequence: CDR1 SGHDT, CDR2 YYEEEE. The CDR3 length is 15 residues. CDR3 protein: CASSLWPGIAHEQYF. In nucleotides, the CDR3 is TGTGCCAGCAGCTTGTGGCCCGGGATAGCGCACGAGCAGTACTTC.

A word on this clone: Compared with germline, one end of the junction differs, possibly owing to a read error. Different DNA sequences within this sample yield the same CDR3. V and J are TRBV19 and TRBJ2-6, with D possibly TRBD2 on 5 matching bases. The CDR3 loop spans 13 amino acids. CDR1 and CDR2 (germline): LNHDA, SQIVND (reference sequence). As DNA, the CDR3 is TGTGCCAGTAGTATAGCCCCCGCGGGCGTCCTGACCTTC. It encodes CASSIAPAGVLTF.

CDR3 in amino acids: CASSVGRGAGDTQYF. DNA for the CDR3: TGTGCCAGCAGCGTAGGACGGGGGGCGGGAGATACGCAGTATTTT. V and J are TRBV9 and TRBJ2-3; D is perhaps TRBD2 (7 bases). The germline V and J ends were trimmed by 0 bases and 5 bases, with 13 bases remaining between them. This CDR3 has 15 amino acids. CDR1 is SGDLS and CDR2 is YYNGEE in the germline V gene.

The V gene is TRBV19, the J gene TRBJ2-3; a possible D gene is TRBD1 (6 bases). Trimming removed 4 bases at V and 6 bases at J, with 14 bases between. Germline lookup yields CDR1 LNHDA and CDR2 SQIVND (reference sequence). The CDR3 runs to 14 residues. Here the CDR3 DNA reads TGTGCCAGTAGTAAACAGGGTATCGCGGATACGCAGTATTTT. This codes for CASSKQGIADTQYF.

This clone was seen once. Other DNA sequences from this sample encode an identical CDR3 as well. The chain links TRBV4-3 to TRBJ2-7; 13 bases agree with TRBD2. CDR3 length equals 20 residues. With V trimmed by 0 bases and J by 3 bases, 14 bases remained unmatched. Germline loops: CDR1 LGHNA, CDR2 YSLEER. The CDR3 DNA reads as TGCGCCAGCAGCCAAGATCCGGCGAAGGGACTAGCGGGACCCCTCTACGAGCAGTACTTC. It translates to CASSQDPAKGLAGPLYEQYF.

The chain joins TRBV5-3 to TRBJ2-1; 7 nucleotides agree with TRBD2. TRBV5-3 is treated as an ORF (open reading frame) with a function not yet certain. CDR3 length: 12 residues. Unmatched junction bases numbered 4, after V lost 4 bases and J lost 9 bases. In DNA form, the CDR3 reads TGTGCCAGAAGCCGGTGGGGGGGTGAGCAGTTCTTC. It specifies CARSRWGGEQFF.

This chain joins TRBV6-4 and TRBJ2-2; TRBD2 matches 9 bases. V trimming: 2 bases; J trimming: 2 bases; junction bases outside the gene matches: 3. Germline V gene sequence: CDR1 MRHNA, CDR2 SNTAGT. The CDR3 is 16 amino acids. The CDR3, as DNA: TGTGCCAGCAGTGACGGGGGACTAGCCAACACCGGGGAGCTGTTTTTT. Protein: CASSDGGLANTGELFF.

With regard to this clone: This sample includes further DNA sequences coding for the same CDR3. The rearrangement links TRBV4-1 to TRBJ1-1; D is perhaps TRBD1 (6 bases). V was clipped by 3 bases and J by 4 bases, with 18 bases between them. The CDR3 runs to 16 residues. Germline-derived CDR1 and CDR2 are MGHRA and YSYEKL. This CDR3 reads CASSHVKGQGRTEAFF. The CDR3 nucleotides read TGCGCCAGCAGCCACGTAAAAGGGCAGGGGCGCACTGAAGCTTTCTTT.